Shown below are 14 T cell receptor beta chains from a single sample sequenced in a study of T cells in Graves' hyperthyroidism and ophthalmopathy (dated by TCRdb to about 2019). The library was built by means of multiplex PCR. TCRdb records Illumina HiSeq 2000 as the sequencer. TCR beta CDR3 regions were amplified from RNA transcripts. For the first round of RT-PCR on the TCR CDR3, the HTBI primer set was used together with the Qiagen OneStep RT-PCR kit. Through fastp at Q25 and MiXCR, TCRdb rebuilt clones from the public reads, retaining in-frame beta chains. Each CDR3 protein gets just one entry, which takes the most common genes and DNA from the rows behind it. Across this sample there are approximately 870,000 distinct CDR3 sequences, with about two fifths seen only once. The ten largest make up approximately 8.7% of the sample. Material: blood. The source is a man between 18 and 29 years old with Graves' hyperthyroidism.

This clonotype was found a few times. This rearrangement joins TRBV7-2 to TRBJ2-5; D is uncertain. The CDR3 has 15 residues. The V end was cut by 1 base, the J end by 5 bases, with 14 bases between. Germline loops: CDR1 SGHTA, CDR2 FQGNSA. The CDR3 DNA reads as TGTGCCAGCAGCTTAGTGGCGGAGATTATGGAGACCCAGTACTTC. Translated: CASSLVAEIMETQYF.

This clonotype has only a few counts. This sequence joins TRBV2 and TRBJ2-7, with TRBD1 matching 7 bases. The J segment lost 7 bases and the V segment lost 7 bases, leaving 16 bases of the junction unmatched. Per the germline V gene, CDR1 is SNHLY and CDR2 is FYNNEI. The CDR3 runs to 15 residues. CDR3 loop: CASTAGPGQSWEQYF. CDR3 DNA: TGTGCCAGCACGGCCGGGCCGGGACAGTCGTGGGAGCAGTACTTC.

The chain couples TRBV5-5 to TRBJ1-1; weak D call: TRBD1 (6 bases). Trimming removed 0 bases at V and 0 bases at J, with 12 bases between. The CDR3 is 16 amino acids. Per the germline V gene, CDR1 is SGHKS and CDR2 is YYEKEE (reference sequence). CDR3 DNA: TGTGCCAGCAGCTTGGAGGGGGGGGGATTGAACACTGAAGCTTTCTTT. Protein: CASSLEGGGLNTEAFF.

This chain connects TRBV20-1 to TRBJ2-5, with 11 positions matching TRBD2. This CDR3 is built from 17 residues. Per the germline V gene, CDR1 is DFQATT and CDR2 is SNEGSKA (reference sequence). Trimming at V came to 5 bases and at J to 4 bases, leaving 15 bases not matched to a gene. DNA of the CDR3: TGCAGTGCTTGGGGAGGGACTAGCGGAAGCTCCCCAGAGACCCAGTACTTC. Its translation is CSAWGGTSGSSPETQYF.

The chain recombines TRBV7-8 with TRBJ1-5, with 8 bases that match TRBD1. The CDR3 is 16 residues long. The V gene end was trimmed by 0 bases and the J gene end by 5 bases; junction bases not matched to a gene: 6. Germline CDR1 and CDR2: SGHVS and FQNEAQ. The CDR3 is CASSLASPGGYQPQHF. DNA of the CDR3: TGTGCCAGCAGCTTAGCGTCTCCAGGGGGCTATCAGCCCCAGCATTTT.

This clonotype was counted many times. The J gene is TRBJ2-7, the V gene TRBV7-8; the match to TRBD1 covers 8 bases. There are 16 residues in the CDR3. Germline V lookup: CDR1 SGHVS, CDR2 FQNEAQ. V shed 3 bases, J shed 3 bases, and the junction held 10 bases outside the gene matches. The CDR3 region is CASSLVFGTGFYEQYF. CDR3 sequence (DNA): TGTGCCAGCAGCTTGGTGTTCGGGACAGGCTTCTACGAGCAGTACTTC.

This chain joins TRBV15 and TRBJ1-2, with 9 bases matching TRBD1. This CDR3 region has 14 residues. The V gene's germline CDR1 is LNHNV and CDR2 YYDKDF (reference sequence). V dropped 3 bases and J dropped 6; count of bases not matched to a gene: 5. CDR3 residues: CATSSLGTGNGYTF. CDR3 sequence (DNA): TGTGCCACCAGCAGCCTAGGGACAGGGAATGGCTACACCTTC. Using reference TRBV15 and TRBJ1-2 for the parts outside the CDR3, the full variable domain is DAMVIQNPRYQVTQFGKPVTLSCSQTLNHNVMYWYQQKSSQAPKLLFHYYDKDFNNEADTPDNFQSRRPNTSFCFLDIRSPGLGDTAMYLCATSSLGTGNGYTFGSGTRLTVV.

This clonotype was recorded only once. Just one base apart from a much larger clone, this may be a read error. The chain links TRBV29-1 to TRBJ1-1; no clear D gene. CDR1 SQVTM and CDR2 ANQGSEA come from the germline V gene. V was trimmed by 3 bases and J by 8 bases, leaving 7 bases between them. This CDR3 comprises 10 residues. The CDR3 sequence: CSVDSREAFF. The CDR3 nucleotides read TGCAGCGTTGACAGTAGAGAAGCTTTCTTT.

The rearrangement links TRBV7-6 to TRBJ2-1; D perhaps matches TRBD1 (5 bases). V lost 1 base, J lost 3 bases, and 7 bases lay in between. Germline CDR1 and CDR2: SGHVS and FNYEAQ. The CDR3 runs 14 residues. The CDR3 region has the DNA TGTGCCAGCAGCTTAGGGACACACTACAATGAGCAGTTCTTC. Protein: CASSLGTHYNEQFF.

This clonotype has just a few counts. The junction and the germline gene differ at one end; a read error may be behind it. The genes are TRBV10-3 and TRBJ1-5, with D unresolved. The CDR3 totals 17 residues. The germline V gene has CDR1 ENHRY and CDR2 SYGVKD. The CDR3 reads CASSYPDLQRSNQPQHF. The CDR3 DNA follows: TGTGCCAGCAGTTACCCGGATTTACAACGAAGCAATCAGCCCCAGCATTTT.

The CDR3 region has the DNA TGTGCCAGCAACGAGGTTAAGGGTTTGCGCACTGAAGCTTTCTTT. Its translation is CASNEVKGLRTEAFF. V usage is TRBV28 and J usage is TRBJ1-1; D uncertain. Trimming left V 7 bases short and J 4 bases short, with 19 bases between. Germline CDR1 is MDHEN and CDR2 is SYDVKM. The CDR3 is 15 amino acids. Full variable domain (outside the CDR3, taken from reference TRBV28 and TRBJ1-1): DVKVTQSSRYLVKRTGEKVFLECVQDMDHENMFWYRQDPGLGLRLIYFSYDVKMKEKGDIPEGYSVSREKKERFSLILESASTNQTSMYLCASNEVKGLRTEAFFGQGTRLTVV.

This clonotype was recorded at least ten times. V and J are TRBV5-1 and TRBJ1-1; 10 bases are shared with TRBD1. Trimming removed 0 bases from V and 0 bases from J; junction bases left unmatched: 2. CDR1 SGHRS and CDR2 YFSETQ come from the germline V gene. The CDR3 has 16 amino acids. CDR3 in DNA: TGCGCCAGCAGCTTGGCGACAGGGGGCGTGAACACTGAAGCTTTCTTT. Its protein is CASSLATGGVNTEAFF. Looking up the rest from reference TRBV5-1 and TRBJ1-1 gives the full variable domain: KAGVTQTPRYLIKTRGQQVTLSCSPISGHRSVSWYQQTPGQGLQFLFEYFSETQRNKGNFPGRFSGRQFSNSRSEMNVSTLELGDSALYLCASSLATGGVNTEAFFGQGTRLTVV.

This clonotype was observed a single time. The CDR3 region is CASSETGGLSPLHF. The DNA of the CDR3 is TGTGCCAGCAGTGAGACAGGGGGTCTTTCACCCCTCCACTTT. The chain couples TRBV2 to TRBJ1-6, with 9 bases aligning to TRBD1. Germline V lookup: CDR1 SNHLY, CDR2 FYNNEI. This CDR3 region has 14 residues. V lost 3 bases, J lost 9 bases, and 3 bases stayed unmatched. Variable domain in full (rest from reference TRBV2 and TRBJ1-6): EPEVTQTPSHQVTQMGQEVILRCVPISNHLYFYWYRQILGQKVEFLVSFYNNEISEKSEIFDDQFSVERPDGSNFTLKIRSTKLEDSAMYFCASSETGGLSPLHFGNGTRLTVT.

The chain links TRBV20-1 to TRBJ1-6; D possibly corresponds to TRBD1 (5 bases). The CDR3 is made up of 16 amino acids. The ends were cut back, 0 bases at V and 6 bases at J, with 15 bases in the middle. CDR1 and CDR2 from the germline V gene are DFQATT and SNEGSKA (reference sequence). The chain's CDR3 is CSARDLKGPVNSPLHF. DNA of the CDR3: TGCAGTGCTAGAGATCTGAAGGGGCCTGTTAATTCACCCCTCCACTTT.